This TCR beta chain was sequenced for a study of beta chain features in type 1 diabetes. About the research overall: Healthy donors and patients showed comparable age, gender and cell yields. The samples had roughly 110,000,000 sorted cells examined in all. Study results and caveats: Healthy donors had naive, central memory and Treg TCRB repertoires that appeared less similar than those seen among patients. Within each of all four CD4+ subsets, Type 1 diabetes patients had TCRB CDR3s that were moderately but significantly shorter.

Sorting produced populations that all topped 95% purity. Trimming pared 0 bases from V and 3 bases from J, leaving 7 bases between. Germline CDR1 is SGHNT and CDR2 is YYREEE (reference sequence). The CDR3 is made up of 15 amino acids. As every portion of the isolated RNA was reverse transcribed, the sequencing read expressed TCRB transcripts. Method: immunoSEQ multiplex PCR; TCRdb's copy keeps in-frame clones and lacks some. The table includes 25,000 to 30,000 clones, 55% to 60% detected once. This clone was picked up one time. No antigen is known for it. The chain combines TRBV5-4 with TRBJ2-6; no reliable D call. Source material: Tregs from blood. The receptor comes from a woman under 30 with type 1 diabetes. In nucleotides, the CDR3 is TGTGCCAGCAGCTTGGCTCCGCGTGGGGCCAACGTCCTGACTTTC. Amino acids: CASSLAPRGANVLTF.